This T cell receptor (beta chain) was observed in a study of OX40 agonist ivuxolimab in advanced cancers. Study-wide context: Prior anti-PD-1, anti-PD-L1 or anti-CTLA-4 therapy did not bar entry, and approximately 40% had some.

About this clone itself: Its antigen is not identified.

The data were produced by immunoSEQ multiplex PCR, yet TCRdb's version contains in-frame clones alone and is incomplete. The sample lists about 83,000 clones; less than 90% were seen once. The V end lost 4 bases, the J end lost 4 bases, and 8 bases lay between the germline ends. CDR1 SEHNR and CDR2 FQNEAQ come from the germline V gene (reference sequence). The CDR3 spans 13 residues. Study outcomes and limitations: Both CD4+ and CD8+ T cell populations in blood had undergone clonal expansion by week 6 at 0.1 to 3.0 mg/kg. CD8+ T cells averaged more expanded clones than CD4+.

The source of this sequence is an adult with an advanced solid tumor such as melanoma, head and neck, liver or kidney cancer. The sample in question was CD4+ or CD8+ T cells sorted from blood, obtained in a trial of the OX40 agonist ivuxolimab. The genes are TRBV7-9 and TRBJ1-3, with D unclear. The CDR3 nucleotides read TGTGCCAGCAGCTCACGGCGAGGAAACACCATATATTTT. Translation gives CASSSRRGNTIYF.